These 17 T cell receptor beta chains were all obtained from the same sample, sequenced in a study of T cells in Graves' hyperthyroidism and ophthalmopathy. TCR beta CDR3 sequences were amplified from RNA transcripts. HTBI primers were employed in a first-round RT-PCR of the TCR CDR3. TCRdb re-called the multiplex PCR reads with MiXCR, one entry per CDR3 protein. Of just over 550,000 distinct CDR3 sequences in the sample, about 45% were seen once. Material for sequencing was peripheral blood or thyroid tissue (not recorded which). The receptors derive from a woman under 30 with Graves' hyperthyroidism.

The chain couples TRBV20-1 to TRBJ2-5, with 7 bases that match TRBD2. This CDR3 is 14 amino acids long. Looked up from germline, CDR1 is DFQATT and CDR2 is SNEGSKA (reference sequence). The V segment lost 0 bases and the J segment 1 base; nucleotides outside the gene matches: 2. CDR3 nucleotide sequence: TGCAGTGCTAGAGATAGACTAGCCCAAGAGACCCAGTACTTC. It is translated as CSARDRLAQETQYF.

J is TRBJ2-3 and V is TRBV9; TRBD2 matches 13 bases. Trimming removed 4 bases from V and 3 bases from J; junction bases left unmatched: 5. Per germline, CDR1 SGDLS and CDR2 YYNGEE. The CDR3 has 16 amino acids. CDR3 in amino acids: CASSSGLAGATDTQYF. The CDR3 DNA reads TGTGCCAGCAGCTCCGGACTAGCGGGAGCGACAGATACGCAGTATTTT.

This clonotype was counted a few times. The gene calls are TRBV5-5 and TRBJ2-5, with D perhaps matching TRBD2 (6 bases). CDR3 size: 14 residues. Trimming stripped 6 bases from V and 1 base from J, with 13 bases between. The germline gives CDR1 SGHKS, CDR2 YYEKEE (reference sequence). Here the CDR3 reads CASIYGGPQETQYF. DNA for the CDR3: TGTGCCAGCATCTACGGGGGACCCCAAGAGACCCAGTACTTC.

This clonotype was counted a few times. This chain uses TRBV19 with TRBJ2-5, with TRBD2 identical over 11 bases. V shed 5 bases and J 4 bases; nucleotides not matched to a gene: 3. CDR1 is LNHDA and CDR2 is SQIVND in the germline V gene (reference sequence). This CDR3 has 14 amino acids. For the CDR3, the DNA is TGTGCCAGTAGTTCCGGGACTAGCGGAGAGACCCAGTACTTC. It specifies CASSSGTSGETQYF.

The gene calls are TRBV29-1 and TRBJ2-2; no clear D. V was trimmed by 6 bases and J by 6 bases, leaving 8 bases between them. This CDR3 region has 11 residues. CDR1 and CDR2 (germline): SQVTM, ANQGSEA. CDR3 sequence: CSVASPGELFF. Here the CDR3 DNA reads TGCAGCGTAGCTAGTCCCGGGGAGCTGTTTTTT.

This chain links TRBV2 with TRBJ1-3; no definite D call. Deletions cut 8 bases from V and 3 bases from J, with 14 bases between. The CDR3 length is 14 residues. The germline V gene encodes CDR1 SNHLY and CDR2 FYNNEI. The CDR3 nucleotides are TGTGCCAGCCGGAGCGTTGTCCTTGGAAACACCATATATTTT. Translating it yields CASRSVVLGNTIYF.

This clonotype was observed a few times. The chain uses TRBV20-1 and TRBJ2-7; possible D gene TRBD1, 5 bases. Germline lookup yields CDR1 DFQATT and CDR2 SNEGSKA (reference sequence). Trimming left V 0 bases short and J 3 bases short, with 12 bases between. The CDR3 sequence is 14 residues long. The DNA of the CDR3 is TGCAGTGCTAGAGATTATCAGGGATTCTACGAGCAGTACTTC. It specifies CSARDYQGFYEQYF.

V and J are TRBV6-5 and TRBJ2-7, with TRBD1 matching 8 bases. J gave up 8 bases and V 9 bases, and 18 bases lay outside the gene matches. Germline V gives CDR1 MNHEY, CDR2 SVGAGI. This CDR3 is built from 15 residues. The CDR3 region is CASSAPGQARRQQYF. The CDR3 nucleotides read TGTGCCAGTAGTGCACCGGGACAGGCTCGCCGCCAGCAGTACTTC.

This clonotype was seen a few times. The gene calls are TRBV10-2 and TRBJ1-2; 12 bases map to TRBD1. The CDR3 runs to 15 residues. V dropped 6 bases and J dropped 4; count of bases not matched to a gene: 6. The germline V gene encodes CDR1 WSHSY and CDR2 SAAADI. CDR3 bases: TGCGCCAGCAGCCACGGGGACAGGGGGCCCTATGGCTACACCTTC. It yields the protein CASSHGDRGPYGYTF.

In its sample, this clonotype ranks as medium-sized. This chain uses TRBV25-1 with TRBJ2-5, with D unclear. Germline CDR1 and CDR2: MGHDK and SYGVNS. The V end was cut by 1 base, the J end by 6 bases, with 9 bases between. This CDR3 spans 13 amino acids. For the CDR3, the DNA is TGTGCCAGCAGTGAATTTGCGACGAAGACCCAGTACTTC. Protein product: CASSEFATKTQYF.

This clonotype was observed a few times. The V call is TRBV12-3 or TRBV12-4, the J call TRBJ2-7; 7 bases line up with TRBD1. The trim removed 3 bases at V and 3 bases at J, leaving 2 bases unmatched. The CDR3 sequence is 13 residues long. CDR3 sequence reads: CASSFGQVYEQYF. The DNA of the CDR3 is TGTGCCAGCAGTTTCGGACAGGTCTACGAGCAGTACTTC.

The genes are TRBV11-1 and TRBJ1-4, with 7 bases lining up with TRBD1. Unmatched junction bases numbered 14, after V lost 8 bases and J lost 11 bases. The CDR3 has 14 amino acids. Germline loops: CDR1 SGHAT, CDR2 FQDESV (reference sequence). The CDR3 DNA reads TGTGCCAGCGCGACAGGGTTTTACTCTCTGAAACTGTTTTTT. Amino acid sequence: CASATGFYSLKLFF.

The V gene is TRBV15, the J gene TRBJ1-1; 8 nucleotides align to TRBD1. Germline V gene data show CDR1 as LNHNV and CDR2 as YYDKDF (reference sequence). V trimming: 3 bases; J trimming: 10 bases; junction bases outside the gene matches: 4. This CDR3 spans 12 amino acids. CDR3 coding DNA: TGTGCCACCAGCAGCCCGACAGGGGTAGCTTTCTTT. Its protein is CATSSPTGVAFF.

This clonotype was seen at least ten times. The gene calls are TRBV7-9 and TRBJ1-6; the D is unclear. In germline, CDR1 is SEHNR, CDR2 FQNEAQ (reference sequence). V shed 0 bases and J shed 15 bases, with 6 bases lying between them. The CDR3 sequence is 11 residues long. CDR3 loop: CASSLAELLHF. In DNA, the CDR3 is TGTGCCAGCAGCTTAGCAGAGCTCCTCCACTTT. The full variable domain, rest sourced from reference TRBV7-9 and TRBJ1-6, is DTGVSQNPRHKITKRGQNVTFRCDPISEHNRLYWYRQTLGQGPEFLTYFQNEAQLEKSRLLSDRFSAERPKGSFSTLEIQRTEQGDSAMYLCASSLAELLHFGNGTRLTVT.

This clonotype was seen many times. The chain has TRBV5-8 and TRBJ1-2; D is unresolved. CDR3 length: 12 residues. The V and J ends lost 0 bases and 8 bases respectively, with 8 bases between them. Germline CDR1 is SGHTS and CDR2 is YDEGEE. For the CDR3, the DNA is TGTGCCAGCAGCTTGGTAACCGGCGGCTACACCTTC. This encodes CASSLVTGGYTF.

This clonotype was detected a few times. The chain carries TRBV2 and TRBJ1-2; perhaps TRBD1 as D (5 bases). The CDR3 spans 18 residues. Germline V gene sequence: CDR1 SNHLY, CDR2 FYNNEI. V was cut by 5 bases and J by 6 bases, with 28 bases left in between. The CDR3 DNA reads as TGTGCCAGCAGTTTACTATCCCGGGGACTGACCCTCCCAGATGGCTACACCTTC. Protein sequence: CASSLLSRGLTLPDGYTF.

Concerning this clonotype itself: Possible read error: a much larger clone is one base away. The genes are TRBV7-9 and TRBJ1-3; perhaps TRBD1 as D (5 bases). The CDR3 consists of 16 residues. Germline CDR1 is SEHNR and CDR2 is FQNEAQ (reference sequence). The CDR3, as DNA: TGTGCCACCAGCCGGACCGCAACAGGAGTTGGAAACACCATATATTTT. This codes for CATSRTATGVGNTIYF.